The T cell receptor beta chain under discussion was sequenced for a study of T cell changes during pregnancy in multiple sclerosis. Data came from immunoSEQ multiplex PCR; TCRdb stores just in-frame clones and leaves some out. Here the sample spans over 30,000 clones, almost 95% being singletons. This clonotype was sampled from a female donor with multiple sclerosis, enrolled in a pregnancy study. Sequenced here: CD4+ T cells from peripheral blood mononuclear cells, sampled after pregnancy.

In nucleotides, the CDR3 is TGTGCCAGCTCACCACCGGTAGATTCCGGGGAGCTGTTTTTT. This codes for CASSPPVDSGELFF. The genes are TRBV18 and TRBJ2-2; D not resolved. The length of the CDR3 is 14 residues. Trimming removed 0 bases at V and 6 bases at J, with 8 bases between. Germline lookup yields CDR1 KGHSH and CDR2 LQKENI.